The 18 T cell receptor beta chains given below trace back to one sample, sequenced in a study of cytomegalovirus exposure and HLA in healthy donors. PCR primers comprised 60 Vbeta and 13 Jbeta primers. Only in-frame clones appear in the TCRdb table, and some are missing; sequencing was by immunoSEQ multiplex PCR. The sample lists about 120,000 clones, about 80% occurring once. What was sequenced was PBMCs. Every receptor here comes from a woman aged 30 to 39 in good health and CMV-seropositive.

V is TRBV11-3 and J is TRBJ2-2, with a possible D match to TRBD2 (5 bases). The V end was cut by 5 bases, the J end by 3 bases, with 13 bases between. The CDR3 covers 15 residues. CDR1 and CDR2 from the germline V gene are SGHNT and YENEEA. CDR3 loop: CASSPLAVDTGELFF. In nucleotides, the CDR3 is TGTGCCAGCAGCCCTCTAGCAGTGGACACCGGGGAGCTGTTTTTT.

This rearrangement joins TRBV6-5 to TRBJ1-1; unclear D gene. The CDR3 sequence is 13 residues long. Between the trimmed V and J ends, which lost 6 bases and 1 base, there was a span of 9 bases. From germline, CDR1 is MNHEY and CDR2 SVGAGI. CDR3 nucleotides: TGTGCCAGCAGCTTCGTTCCGAACACTGAAGCTTTCTTT. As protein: CASSFVPNTEAFF.

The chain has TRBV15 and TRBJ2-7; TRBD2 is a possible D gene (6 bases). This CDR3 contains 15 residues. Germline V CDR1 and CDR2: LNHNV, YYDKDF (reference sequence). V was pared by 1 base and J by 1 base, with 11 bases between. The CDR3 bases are TGTGCCACCAGCAGAGGGACGGGACTTTCCTACGAGCAGTACTTC. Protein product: CATSRGTGLSYEQYF.

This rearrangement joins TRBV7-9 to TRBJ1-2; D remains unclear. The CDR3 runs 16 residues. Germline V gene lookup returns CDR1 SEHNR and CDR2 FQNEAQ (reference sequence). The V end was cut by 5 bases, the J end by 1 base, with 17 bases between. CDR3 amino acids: CASSRILAGSNYGYTF. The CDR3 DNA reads TGTGCCAGCAGCCGGATCCTGGCCGGGAGTAACTATGGCTACACCTTC.

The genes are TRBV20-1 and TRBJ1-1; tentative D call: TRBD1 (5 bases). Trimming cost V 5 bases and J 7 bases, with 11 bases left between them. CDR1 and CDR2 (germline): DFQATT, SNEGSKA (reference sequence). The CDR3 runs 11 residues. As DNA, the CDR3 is TGCAGTGCTCCGGGGGAGTTTGAAGCTTTCTTT. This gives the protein CSAPGEFEAFF.

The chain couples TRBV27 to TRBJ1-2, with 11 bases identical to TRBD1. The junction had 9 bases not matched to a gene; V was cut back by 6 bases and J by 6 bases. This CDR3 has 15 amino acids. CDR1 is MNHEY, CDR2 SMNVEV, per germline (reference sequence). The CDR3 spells CASRRTGGRIDGYTF. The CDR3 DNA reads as TGTGCCAGCAGGAGGACAGGGGGCCGTATAGATGGCTACACCTTC.

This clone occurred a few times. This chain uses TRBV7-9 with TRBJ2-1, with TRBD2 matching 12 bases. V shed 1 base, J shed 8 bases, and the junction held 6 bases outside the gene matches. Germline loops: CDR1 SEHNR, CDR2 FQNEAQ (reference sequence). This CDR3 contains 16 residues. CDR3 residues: CASSLEWSSGRDEQFF. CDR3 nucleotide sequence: TGTGCCAGCAGCTTAGAGTGGTCTAGCGGGAGGGATGAGCAGTTCTTC.

For the CDR3, the DNA is TGTGCCAGCAGCCAAGAAAAGCGGGGGGTTCGAAACGAGCAGTACTTC. As protein: CASSQEKRGVRNEQYF. This chain joins TRBV14 and TRBJ2-7, with 9 bases aligning to TRBD2. Trimming at V came to 0 bases and at J to 5 bases, leaving 8 bases not matched to a gene. The CDR3 covers 16 residues. Germline V gene lookup returns CDR1 SGHDN and CDR2 FVKESK.

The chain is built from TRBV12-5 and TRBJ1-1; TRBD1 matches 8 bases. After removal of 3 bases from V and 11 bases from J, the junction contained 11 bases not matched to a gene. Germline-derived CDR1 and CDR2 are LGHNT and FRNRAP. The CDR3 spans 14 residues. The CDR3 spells CASGLSDRGRWAFF. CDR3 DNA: TGTGCTAGTGGTTTATCAGACAGGGGTCGATGGGCTTTCTTT.

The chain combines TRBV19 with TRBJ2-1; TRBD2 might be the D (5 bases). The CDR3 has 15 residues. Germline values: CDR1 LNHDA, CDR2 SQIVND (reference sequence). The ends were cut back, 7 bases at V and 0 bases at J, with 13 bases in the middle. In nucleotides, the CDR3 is TGTGCCAGTACGCAAACTAGGGACTCCTACAATGAGCAGTTCTTC. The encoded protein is CASTQTRDSYNEQFF. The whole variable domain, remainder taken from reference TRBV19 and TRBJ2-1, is DGGITQSPKYLFRKEGQNVTLSCEQNLNHDAMYWYRQDPGQGLRLIYYSQIVNDFQKGDIAEGYSVSREKKESFPLTVTSAQKNPTAFYLCASTQTRDSYNEQFFGPGTRLTVL.

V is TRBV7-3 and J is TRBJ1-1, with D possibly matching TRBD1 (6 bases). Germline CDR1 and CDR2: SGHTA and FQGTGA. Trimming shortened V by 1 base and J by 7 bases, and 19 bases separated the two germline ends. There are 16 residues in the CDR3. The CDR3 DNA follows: TGTGCCAGCAGCTTAAACCCAACAGGGTTTGGTGGTGAAGCTTTCTTT. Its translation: CASSLNPTGFGGEAFF.

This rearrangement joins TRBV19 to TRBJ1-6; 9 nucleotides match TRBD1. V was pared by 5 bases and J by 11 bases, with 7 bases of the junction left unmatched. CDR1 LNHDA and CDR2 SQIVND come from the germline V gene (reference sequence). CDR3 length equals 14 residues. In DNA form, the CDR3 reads TGTGCCAGTAGTGCCCTCGGACAGGGGACACCCCTCCACTTT. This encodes CASSALGQGTPLHF.

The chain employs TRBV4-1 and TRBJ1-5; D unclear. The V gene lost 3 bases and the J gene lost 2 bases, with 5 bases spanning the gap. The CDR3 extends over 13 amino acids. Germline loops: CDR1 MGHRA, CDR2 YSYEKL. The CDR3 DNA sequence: TGCGCCAGCAGCCACCCCGGCAATCAGCCCCAGCATTTT. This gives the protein CASSHPGNQPQHF.

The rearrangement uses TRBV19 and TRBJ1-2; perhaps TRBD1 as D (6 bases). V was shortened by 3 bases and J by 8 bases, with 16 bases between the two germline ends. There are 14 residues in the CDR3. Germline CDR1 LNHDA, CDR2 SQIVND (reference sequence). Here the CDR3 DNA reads TGTGCCAGTAGTATGGAAGGGGGGGGCCAGGGCTACACCTTC. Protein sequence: CASSMEGGGQGYTF.

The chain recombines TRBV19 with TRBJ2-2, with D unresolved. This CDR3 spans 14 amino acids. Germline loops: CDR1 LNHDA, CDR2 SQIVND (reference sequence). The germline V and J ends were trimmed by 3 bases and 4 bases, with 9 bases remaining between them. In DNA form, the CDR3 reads TGTGCCAGTAGTATGTACGCCAGCACCGGGGAGCTGTTTTTT. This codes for CASSMYASTGELFF.

This CDR3 is CATSRDYLAETQYF. The DNA of the CDR3 is TGTGCCACCAGCAGAGATTATCTAGCCGAGACCCAGTACTTC. The chain uses TRBV15 and TRBJ2-5, with a weak D call TRBD2 (5 bases). Between the trimmed V and J ends, which lost 0 bases and 5 bases, there was a span of 10 bases. This CDR3 spans 14 amino acids. The germline V gene encodes CDR1 LNHNV and CDR2 YYDKDF (reference sequence). Filled out from reference TRBV15 and TRBJ2-5, the complete variable domain reads DAMVIQNPRYQVTQFGKPVTLSCSQTLNHNVMYWYQQKSSQAPKLLFHYYDKDFNNEADTPDNFQSRRPNTSFCFLDIRSPGLGDTAMYLCATSRDYLAETQYFGPGTRLLVL.

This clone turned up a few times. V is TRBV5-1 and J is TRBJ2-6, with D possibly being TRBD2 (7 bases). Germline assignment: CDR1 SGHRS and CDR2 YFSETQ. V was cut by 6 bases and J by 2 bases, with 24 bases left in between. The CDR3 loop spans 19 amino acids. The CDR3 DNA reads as TGCGCCAGCACCAGGACAGATTTTGCGGGAGTGGCTGGGGCCAACGTCCTGACTTTC. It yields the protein CASTRTDFAGVAGANVLTF.

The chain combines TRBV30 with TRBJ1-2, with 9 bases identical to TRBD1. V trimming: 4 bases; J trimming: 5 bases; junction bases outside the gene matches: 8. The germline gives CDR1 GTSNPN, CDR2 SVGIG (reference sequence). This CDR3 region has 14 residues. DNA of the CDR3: TGTGCCTGGATTGACAGGGGGATTCGTTATGGCTACACCTTC. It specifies CAWIDRGIRYGYTF.